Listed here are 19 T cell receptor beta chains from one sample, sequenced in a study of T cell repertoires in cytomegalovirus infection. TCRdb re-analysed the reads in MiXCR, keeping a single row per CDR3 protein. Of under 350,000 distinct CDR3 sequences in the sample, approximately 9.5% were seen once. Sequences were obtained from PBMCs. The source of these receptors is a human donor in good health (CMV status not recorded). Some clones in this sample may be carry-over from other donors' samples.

CDR3 sequence reads: CASSFGSRIRGNYVDTF. The CDR3 DNA is TGTGCCAGCAGCTTTGGCTCCAGGATCAGAGGAAACTATGTCGACACCTTC. The rearrangement links TRBV7-2 to TRBJ1-2; D gene unclear. The V and J ends lost 3 bases and 12 bases respectively, with 29 bases between them. Germline V lookup: CDR1 SGHTA, CDR2 FQGNSA. The CDR3 consists of 17 residues.

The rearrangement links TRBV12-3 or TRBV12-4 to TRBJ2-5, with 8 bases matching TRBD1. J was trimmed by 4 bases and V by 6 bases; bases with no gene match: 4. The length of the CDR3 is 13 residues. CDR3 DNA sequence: TGTGCCAGCAGAGAGACAGGGGTAGAGACCCAGTACTTC. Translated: CASRETGVETQYF.

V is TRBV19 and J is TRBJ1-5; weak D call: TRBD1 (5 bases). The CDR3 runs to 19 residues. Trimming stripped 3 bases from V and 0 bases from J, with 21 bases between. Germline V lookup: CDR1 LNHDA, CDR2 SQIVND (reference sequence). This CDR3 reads CASSIPPGRNWLSNQPQHF. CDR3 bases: TGTGCCAGTAGTATCCCCCCGGGGCGCAACTGGCTTAGCAATCAGCCCCAGCATTTT.

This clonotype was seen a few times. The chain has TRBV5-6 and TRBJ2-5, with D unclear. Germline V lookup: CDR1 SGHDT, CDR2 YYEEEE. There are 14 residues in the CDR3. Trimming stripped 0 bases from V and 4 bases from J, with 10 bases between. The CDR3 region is CASSLGGFGETQYF. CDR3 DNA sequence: TGTGCCAGCAGCTTGGGAGGTTTTGGAGAGACCCAGTACTTC.

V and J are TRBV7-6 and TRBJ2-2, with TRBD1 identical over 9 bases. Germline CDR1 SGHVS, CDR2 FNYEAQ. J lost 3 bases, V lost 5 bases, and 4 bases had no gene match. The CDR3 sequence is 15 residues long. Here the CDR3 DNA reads TGTGCCAGCAGCCTGGGACAGGGTCACACCGGGGAGCTGTTTTTT. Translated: CASSLGQGHTGELFF.

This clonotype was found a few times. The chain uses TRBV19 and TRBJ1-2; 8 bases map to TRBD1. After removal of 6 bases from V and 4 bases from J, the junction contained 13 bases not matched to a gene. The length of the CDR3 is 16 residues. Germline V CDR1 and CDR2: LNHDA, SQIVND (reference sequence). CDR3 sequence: CASRRAGSQGAYGYTF. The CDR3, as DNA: TGTGCCAGTAGACGTGCTGGGAGTCAGGGGGCCTATGGCTACACCTTC.

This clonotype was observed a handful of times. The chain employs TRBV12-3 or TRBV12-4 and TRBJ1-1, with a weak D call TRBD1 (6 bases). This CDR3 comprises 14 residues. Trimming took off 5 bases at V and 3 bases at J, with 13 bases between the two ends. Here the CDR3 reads CASSRTGSYTEAFF. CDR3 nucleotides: TGTGCCAGCAGTAGAACAGGGTCATACACTGAAGCTTTCTTT.

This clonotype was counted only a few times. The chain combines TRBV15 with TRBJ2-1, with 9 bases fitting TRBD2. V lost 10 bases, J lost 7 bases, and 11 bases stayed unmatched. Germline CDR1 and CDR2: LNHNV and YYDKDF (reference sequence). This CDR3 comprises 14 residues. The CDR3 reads CAISPSGRWNEQFF. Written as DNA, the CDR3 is TGTGCCATCTCCCCCAGCGGGAGGTGGAATGAGCAGTTCTTC. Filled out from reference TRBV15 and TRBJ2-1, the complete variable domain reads DAMVIQNPRYQVTQFGKPVTLSCSQTLNHNVMYWYQQKSSQAPKLLFHYYDKDFNNEADTPDNFQSRRPNTSFCFLDIRSPGLGDTAMYLCAISPSGRWNEQFFGPGTRLTVL.

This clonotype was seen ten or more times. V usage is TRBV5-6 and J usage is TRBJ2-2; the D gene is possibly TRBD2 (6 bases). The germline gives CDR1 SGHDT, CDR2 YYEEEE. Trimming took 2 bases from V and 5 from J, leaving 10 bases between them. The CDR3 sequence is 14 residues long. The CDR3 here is CASSFYGGTGELFF. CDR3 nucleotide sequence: TGTGCCAGCAGCTTCTACGGGGGAACCGGGGAGCTGTTTTTT.

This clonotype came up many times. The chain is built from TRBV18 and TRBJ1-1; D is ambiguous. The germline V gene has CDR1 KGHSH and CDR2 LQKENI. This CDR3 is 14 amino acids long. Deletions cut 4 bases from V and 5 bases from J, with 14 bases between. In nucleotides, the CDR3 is TGTGCCAGCTCACTTAGGGCGGAGATGACTGAAGCTTTCTTT. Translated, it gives CASSLRAEMTEAFF. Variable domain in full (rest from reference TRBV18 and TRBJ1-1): NAGVMQNPRHLVRRRGQEARLRCSPMKGHSHVYWYRQLPEEGLKFMVYLQKENIIDESGMPKERFSAEFPKEGPSILRIQQVVRGDSAAYFCASSLRAEMTEAFFGQGTRLTVV.

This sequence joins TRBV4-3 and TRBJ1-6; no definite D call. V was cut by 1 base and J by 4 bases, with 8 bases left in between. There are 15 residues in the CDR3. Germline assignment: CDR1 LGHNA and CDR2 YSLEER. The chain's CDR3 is CASSQAPAYNSPLHF. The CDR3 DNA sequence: TGCGCCAGCAGCCAAGCTCCCGCTTATAATTCACCCCTCCACTTT.

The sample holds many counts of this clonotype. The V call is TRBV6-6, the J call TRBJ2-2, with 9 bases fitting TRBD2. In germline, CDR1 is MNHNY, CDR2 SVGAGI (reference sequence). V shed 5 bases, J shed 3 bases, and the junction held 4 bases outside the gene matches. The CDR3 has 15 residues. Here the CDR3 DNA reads TGTGCCAGCAGTCCTAGGACTAGCGACACCGGGGAGCTGTTTTTT. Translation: CASSPRTSDTGELFF.

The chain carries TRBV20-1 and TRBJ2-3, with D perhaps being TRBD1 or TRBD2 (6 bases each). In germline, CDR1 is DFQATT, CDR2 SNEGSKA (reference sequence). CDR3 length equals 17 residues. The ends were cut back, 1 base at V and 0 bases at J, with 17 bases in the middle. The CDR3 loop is CSARGSGAVLSTDTQYF. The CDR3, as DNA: TGCAGTGCTAGAGGGTCGGGGGCCGTTCTAAGCACAGATACGCAGTATTTT.

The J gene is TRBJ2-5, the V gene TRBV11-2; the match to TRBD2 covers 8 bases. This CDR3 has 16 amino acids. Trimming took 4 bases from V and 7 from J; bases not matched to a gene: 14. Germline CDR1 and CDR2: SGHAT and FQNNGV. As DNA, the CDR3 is TGTGCCAGCAGCTCCCCCGGGACCGGGAGGGACGGGACCCAGTACTTC. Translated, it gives CASSSPGTGRDGTQYF.

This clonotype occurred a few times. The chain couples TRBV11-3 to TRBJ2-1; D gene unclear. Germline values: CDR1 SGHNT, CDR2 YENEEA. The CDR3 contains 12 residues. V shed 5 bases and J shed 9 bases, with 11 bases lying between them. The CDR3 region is CASSATTGEQFF. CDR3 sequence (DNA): TGTGCCAGCAGCGCTACGACGGGTGAGCAGTTCTTC.

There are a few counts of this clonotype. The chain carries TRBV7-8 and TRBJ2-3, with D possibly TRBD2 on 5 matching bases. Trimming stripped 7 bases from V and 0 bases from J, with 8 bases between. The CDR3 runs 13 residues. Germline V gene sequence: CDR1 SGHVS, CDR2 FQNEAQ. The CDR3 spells CASTRTSTDTQYF. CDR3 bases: TGTGCCAGCACGCGGACTAGCACAGATACGCAGTATTTT.

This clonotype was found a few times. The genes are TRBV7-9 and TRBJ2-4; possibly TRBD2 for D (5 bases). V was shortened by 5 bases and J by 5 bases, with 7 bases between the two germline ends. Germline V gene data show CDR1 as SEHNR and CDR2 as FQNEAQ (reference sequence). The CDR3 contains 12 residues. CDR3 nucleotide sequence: TGTGCCAGCAGCGAGCGGCAAAACATTCAGTACTTC. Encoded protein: CASSERQNIQYF.

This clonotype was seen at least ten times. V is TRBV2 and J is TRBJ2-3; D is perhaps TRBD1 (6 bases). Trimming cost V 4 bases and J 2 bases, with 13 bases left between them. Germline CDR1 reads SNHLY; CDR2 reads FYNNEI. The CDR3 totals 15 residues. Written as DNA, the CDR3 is TGTGCCAGCAGTGGAAGGAGACAGGACACAGATACGCAGTATTTT. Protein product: CASSGRRQDTDTQYF.

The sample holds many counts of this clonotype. Here the CDR3 DNA reads TGTGCCACCCGTGGGGGGGGATCGTACCAAGAGACCCAGTACTTC. Amino acids: CATRGGGSYQETQYF. The chain couples TRBV10-3 to TRBJ2-5; 7 bases map to TRBD2. The CDR3 runs 15 residues. V was clipped by 10 bases and J by 0 bases; unmatched bases: 11. Germline loops: CDR1 ENHRY, CDR2 SYGVKD.